This T cell receptor beta chain was recorded in a study of technical replicates of blood from a few donors (dated by TCRdb to the late 2010s). Receptor amplification or capture employed the immunoSEQ multiplex PCR assay. This immuneACCESS table, as held by TCRdb, lists in-frame sequences with V and J called but not all clones. Of the missing ones, under half trace to an unresolved V gene in checked studies; the others have no known cause. This sample has some 85,000 clones in its table, and 94% of those were observed once. 0.3% to 0.45% of the sample comes from the top ten. Reading the germline V gene gives CDR1 SGHTA and CDR2 FQGNSA. V is clipped by 2 bases and J by 4 bases, and the sequence between their germline boundaries is 6 bases long. The cysteine opens and the phenylalanine closes a CDR3 of 13 amino acids. Here the CDR3 DNA is all that survives: 39 bases in frame from base 1. A word on this clone: No cognate antigen has been identified for it. No clone much larger than this one lies a single base away; base qualities are absent.

This TCR came from a human donor in good health. Source material: T cells isolated from PBMCs. The V gene is TRBV7-2 and the J gene is TRBJ2-1, with the D gene not confidently named. In nucleotide form, the sequence is TGTGCCAGCAGCTTATGGCAGTACAATGAGCAGTTCTTC. Its translation reads: CASSLWQYNEQFF.